The 6 T cell receptor beta chains listed next were all sequenced from one sample in a study of T cells in localized non-small cell lung cancer. TCRdb's table, derived via immunoSEQ multiplex PCR, lists solely in-frame clones and lacks some. Counted here are about 35,000 clones, roughly 90% occurring once; the ten biggest clones make up roughly 4%. The sequenced sample was peripheral blood, obtained before any cancer treatment. These receptors were collected from a man between 40 and 70 years old with stage I lung adenocarcinoma.

V usage is TRBV19 and J usage is TRBJ2-2, with D uncertain. The CDR3 has 15 amino acids. CDR1 LNHDA and CDR2 SQIVND come from the germline V gene (reference sequence). The germline V and J ends were trimmed by 5 bases and 6 bases, with 16 bases remaining between them. The CDR3 protein is CASSADSGVAGELFF. In nucleotides, the CDR3 is TGTGCCAGTAGTGCCGATAGTGGAGTCGCCGGGGAGCTGTTTTTT.

This clone has only one observation. The chain carries TRBV10-3 and TRBJ2-2; D possibly uses TRBD1 or TRBD2 (5 bases each). Trimming shortened V by 11 bases and J by 5 bases, and 15 bases separated the two germline ends. CDR1 and CDR2 (germline): ENHRY, SYGVKD. This CDR3 comprises 13 residues. This chain's CDR3 is CASRRKGTGELFF. CDR3 coding DNA: TGTGCCTCCCGGAGGAAGGGGACCGGGGAGCTGTTTTTT.

This chain links TRBV4-1 with TRBJ1-5; TRBD1 is a possible D gene (5 bases). Trimming removed 1 base at V and 9 bases at J, with 13 bases between. This CDR3 region has 14 residues. Germline V CDR1 and CDR2: MGHRA, YSYEKL. CDR3 nucleotides: TGCGCCAGCAGCCAAGTCGGTGAGGGGCGGCCCCAGCATTTT. Translation gives CASSQVGEGRPQHF.

A single count supports this clone. The V gene is TRBV6-1, the J gene TRBJ2-3; 10 bases align to TRBD1. V shed 7 bases and J 5 bases; nucleotides not matched to a gene: 6. Germline loops: CDR1 MNHNS, CDR2 SASEGT. The CDR3 consists of 14 residues. CDR3 in amino acids: CASTPGQGKDTQYF. The CDR3 DNA reads as TGTGCCAGCACTCCGGGACAGGGGAAAGATACGCAGTATTTT.

A remark on this clone: Within the sample, other DNA sequences also encode this same CDR3. V usage is TRBV30 and J usage is TRBJ1-5, with D maybe TRBD1 (6 bases). From germline, CDR1 is GTSNPN and CDR2 SVGIG (reference sequence). The germline V and J ends were trimmed by 2 bases and 2 bases, with 10 bases remaining between them. This CDR3 has 14 residues. The CDR3 DNA reads TGTGCCTGGAGTCCCAGGGGCGGCAATCAGCCCCAGCATTTT. Translated, it gives CAWSPRGGNQPQHF.

The chain employs TRBV10-2 and TRBJ1-2, with unresolved D. The CDR3 extends over 11 amino acids. V was cut by 2 bases and J by 5 bases, with 3 bases left in between. CDR1 and CDR2 from the germline V gene are WSHSY and SAAADI. CDR3 loop: CASSEKYGYTF. The CDR3 DNA is TGCGCCAGCAGTGAGAAATATGGCTACACCTTC.